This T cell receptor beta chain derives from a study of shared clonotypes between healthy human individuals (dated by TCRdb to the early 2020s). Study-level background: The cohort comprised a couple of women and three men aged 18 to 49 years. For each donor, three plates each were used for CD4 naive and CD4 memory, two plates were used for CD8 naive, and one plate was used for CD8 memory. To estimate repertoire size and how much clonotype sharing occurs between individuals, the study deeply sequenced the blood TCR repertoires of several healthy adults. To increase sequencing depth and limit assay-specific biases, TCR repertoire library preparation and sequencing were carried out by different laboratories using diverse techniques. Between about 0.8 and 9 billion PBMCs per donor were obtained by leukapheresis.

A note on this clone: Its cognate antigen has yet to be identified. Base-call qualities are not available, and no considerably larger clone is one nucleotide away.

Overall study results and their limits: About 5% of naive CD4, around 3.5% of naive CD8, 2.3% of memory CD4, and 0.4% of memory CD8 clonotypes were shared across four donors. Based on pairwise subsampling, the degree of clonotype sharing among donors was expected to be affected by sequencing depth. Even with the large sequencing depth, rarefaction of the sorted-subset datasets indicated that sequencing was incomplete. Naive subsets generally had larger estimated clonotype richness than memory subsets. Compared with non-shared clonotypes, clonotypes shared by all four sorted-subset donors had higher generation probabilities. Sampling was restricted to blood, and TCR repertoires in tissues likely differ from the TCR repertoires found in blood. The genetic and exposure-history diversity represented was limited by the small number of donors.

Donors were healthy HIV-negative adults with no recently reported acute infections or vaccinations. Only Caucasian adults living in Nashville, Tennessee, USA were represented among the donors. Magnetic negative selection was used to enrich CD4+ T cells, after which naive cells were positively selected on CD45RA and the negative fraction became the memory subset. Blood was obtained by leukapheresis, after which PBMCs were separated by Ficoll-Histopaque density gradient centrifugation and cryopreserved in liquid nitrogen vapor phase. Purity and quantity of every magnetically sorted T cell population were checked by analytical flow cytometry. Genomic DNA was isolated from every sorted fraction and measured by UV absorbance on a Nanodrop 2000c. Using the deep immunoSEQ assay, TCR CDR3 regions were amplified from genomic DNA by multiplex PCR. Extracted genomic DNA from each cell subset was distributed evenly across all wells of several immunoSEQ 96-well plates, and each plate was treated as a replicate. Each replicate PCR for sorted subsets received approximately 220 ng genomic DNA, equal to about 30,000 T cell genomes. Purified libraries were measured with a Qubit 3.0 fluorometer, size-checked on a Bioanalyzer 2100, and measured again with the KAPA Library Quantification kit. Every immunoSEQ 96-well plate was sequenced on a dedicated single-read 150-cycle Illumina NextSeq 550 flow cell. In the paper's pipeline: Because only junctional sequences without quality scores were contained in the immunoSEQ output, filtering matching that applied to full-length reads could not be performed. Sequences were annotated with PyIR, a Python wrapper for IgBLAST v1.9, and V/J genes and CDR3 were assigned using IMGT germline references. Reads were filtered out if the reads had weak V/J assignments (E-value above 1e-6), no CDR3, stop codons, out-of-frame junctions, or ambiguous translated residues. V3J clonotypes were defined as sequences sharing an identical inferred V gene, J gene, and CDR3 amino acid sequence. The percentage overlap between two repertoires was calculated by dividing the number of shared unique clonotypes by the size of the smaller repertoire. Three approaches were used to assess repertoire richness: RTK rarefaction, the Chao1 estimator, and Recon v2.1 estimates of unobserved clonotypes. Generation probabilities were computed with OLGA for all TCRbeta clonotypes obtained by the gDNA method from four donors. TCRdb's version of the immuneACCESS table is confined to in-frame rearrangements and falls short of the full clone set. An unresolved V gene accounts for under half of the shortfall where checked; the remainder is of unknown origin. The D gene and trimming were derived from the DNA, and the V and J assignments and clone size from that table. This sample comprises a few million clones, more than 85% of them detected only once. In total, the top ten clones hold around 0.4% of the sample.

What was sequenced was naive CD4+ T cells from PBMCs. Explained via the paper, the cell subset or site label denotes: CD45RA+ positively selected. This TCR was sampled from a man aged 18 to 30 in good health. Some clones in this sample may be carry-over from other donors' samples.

The CDR3 reads CASSPQWQETQYF. DNA sequence: TGCGCCAGCAGCCCCCAGTGGCAAGAGACCCAGTACTTC. Rearrangement joined TRBV5-1 to TRBJ2-5; no D gene call is confident. Reading from cysteine to phenylalanine, the CDR3 counts 13 amino acids. Only the CDR3 DNA stays, 39 bases, in frame from base 1. V is shortened by 4 bases, J by 2 bases, and the region joining them spans 9 bases. CDR1 and CDR2 are drawn from the germline V gene: SGHRS, YFSETQ.